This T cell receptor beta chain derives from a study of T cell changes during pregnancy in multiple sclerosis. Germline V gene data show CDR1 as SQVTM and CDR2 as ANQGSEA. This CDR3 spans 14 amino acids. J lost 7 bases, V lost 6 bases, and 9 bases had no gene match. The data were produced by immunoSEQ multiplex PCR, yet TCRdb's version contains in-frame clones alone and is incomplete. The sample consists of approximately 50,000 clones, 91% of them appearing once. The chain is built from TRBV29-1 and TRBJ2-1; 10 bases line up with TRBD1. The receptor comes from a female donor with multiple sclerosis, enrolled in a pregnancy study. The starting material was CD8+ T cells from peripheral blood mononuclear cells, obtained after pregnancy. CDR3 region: CSVTWDRGFNEQFF. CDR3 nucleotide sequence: TGCAGCGTAACCTGGGACAGGGGATTTAATGAGCAGTTCTTC.